Listed below are T cell receptor beta chains from one sample, sequenced in a study of T cells in Graves' hyperthyroidism and ophthalmopathy. TCRdb called the multiplex PCR reads again in MiXCR, with one record for every CDR3 protein. This table has about 200,000 distinct CDR3 sequences, 17% appearing once. Sequencing input: blood. The receptor source for this set is a woman in her forties or fifties with Graves' hyperthyroidism. CDR3s include the opening cysteine and the closing phenylalanine or tryptophan. Fields, in order: J gene, D gene, V gene, clone size, CDR3 protein, CDR3 DNA. The D gene is left open where the match is weak. Only part of the rows carry a size: once, few, many, or a class if the clone is expanded.

J gene: TRBJ1-3
D gene: TRBD1
V gene: TRBV3-1
clone size: many
CDR3 protein: CASSYGQGMSGNTIYF
CDR3 DNA: TGTGCCAGCAGCTACGGACAGGGTATGAGTGGAAACACCATATATTTT

J gene: TRBJ2-7
D gene: NA
V gene: TRBV7-3
clone size: many
CDR3 protein: CASSPDSLEQYF
CDR3 DNA: TGTGCCAGCAGCCCCGACAGCCTCGAGCAGTACTTC

J gene: TRBJ1-2
D gene: NA
V gene: TRBV19
clone size: few
CDR3 protein: CASRDPGPPGYTF
CDR3 DNA: TGTGCCAGTAGAGATCCGGGCCCCCCTGGCTACACCTTC

J gene: TRBJ1-2
D gene: NA
V gene: TRBV7-2
clone size: many
CDR3 protein: CASSAGGGYTF
CDR3 DNA: TGTGCCAGCAGCGCTGGGGGGGGCTACACCTTC

J gene: TRBJ2-3
D gene: NA
V gene: TRBV20-1
clone size: NA
CDR3 protein: CSARGTAGSTDTQYF
CDR3 DNA: TGCAGTGCTAGAGGTACCGCAGGGTCCACAGATACGCAGTATTTT

J gene: TRBJ1-1
D gene: TRBD1
V gene: TRBV7-9
clone size: few
CDR3 protein: CASSTTGTANTEAFF
CDR3 DNA: TGTGCCAGCAGCACGACCGGGACAGCGAACACTGAAGCTTTCTTT

J gene: TRBJ1-5
D gene: TRBD1
V gene: TRBV27
clone size: few
CDR3 protein: CASSYAGTGGNQPQHF
CDR3 DNA: TGTGCCAGCAGTTATGCCGGGACAGGGGGCAATCAGCCCCAGCATTTT

J gene: TRBJ2-1
D gene: TRBD1
V gene: TRBV19
clone size: NA
CDR3 protein: CASSPGQDYNEQFF
CDR3 DNA: TGTGCCAGTAGTCCGGGACAGGATTACAATGAGCAGTTCTTC

J gene: TRBJ2-1
D gene: NA
V gene: TRBV5-6
clone size: many
CDR3 protein: CASRGGRTYYNEQFF
CDR3 DNA: TGTGCCAGCAGAGGGGGGAGGACCTACTACAATGAGCAGTTCTTC

J gene: TRBJ2-7
D gene: NA
V gene: TRBV20-1
clone size: many
CDR3 protein: CSASGSSLFYEQYF
CDR3 DNA: TGCAGTGCTAGCGGGAGCTCCCTCTTCTACGAGCAGTACTTC

J gene: TRBJ2-7
D gene: NA
V gene: TRBV11-2
clone size: NA
CDR3 protein: CASSPPGSGSYEQYF
CDR3 DNA: TGTGCCAGCTCACCACCTGGATCAGGGTCCTACGAGCAGTACTTC

J gene: TRBJ1-2
D gene: NA
V gene: TRBV30
clone size: many
CDR3 protein: CAWSEQVLYGYTF
CDR3 DNA: TGTGCCTGGAGCGAACAGGTCTTATATGGCTACACCTTC

J gene: TRBJ1-2
D gene: NA
V gene: TRBV28
clone size: NA
CDR3 protein: CASSSPLYGYTF
CDR3 DNA: TGTGCCAGCAGTTCTCCCCTCTATGGCTACACCTTC

J gene: TRBJ1-1
D gene: NA
V gene: TRBV6-5
clone size: NA
CDR3 protein: CASSYTTGGGMNTEAFF
CDR3 DNA: TGTGCCAGCAGTTACACAACCGGTGGGGGGATGAACACTGAAGCTTTCTTT

J gene: TRBJ1-1
D gene: NA
V gene: TRBV5-1
clone size: few
CDR3 protein: CASTVGRATEAFF
CDR3 DNA: TGCGCCAGCACCGTCGGCAGGGCCACTGAAGCTTTCTTT

J gene: TRBJ2-5
D gene: NA
V gene: TRBV5-1
clone size: NA
CDR3 protein: CATRKGQETQYF
CDR3 DNA: TGCGCCACCCGAAAGGGACAAGAGACCCAGTACTTC

J gene: TRBJ2-1
D gene: TRBD2
V gene: TRBV5-1
clone size: many
CDR3 protein: CATQSGSGSYNEQFF
CDR3 DNA: TGCGCCACACAAAGCGGGAGTGGTTCATACAATGAGCAGTTCTTC

J gene: TRBJ2-1
D gene: NA
V gene: TRBV19
clone size: few
CDR3 protein: CASSGGGADNEQFF
CDR3 DNA: TGTGCCAGTAGTGGGGGTGGAGCGGACAATGAGCAGTTCTTC

J gene: TRBJ2-3
D gene: NA
V gene: TRBV11-2
clone size: many
CDR3 protein: CASSLVPGHSTDTQYF
CDR3 DNA: TGTGCCAGCAGCTTAGTTCCGGGACACAGCACAGATACGCAGTATTTT

J gene: TRBJ1-2
D gene: NA
V gene: TRBV28
clone size: NA
CDR3 protein: CASSSPGAPIGYTF
CDR3 DNA: TGTGCCAGCAGTTCCCCTGGAGCGCCAATTGGCTACACCTTC